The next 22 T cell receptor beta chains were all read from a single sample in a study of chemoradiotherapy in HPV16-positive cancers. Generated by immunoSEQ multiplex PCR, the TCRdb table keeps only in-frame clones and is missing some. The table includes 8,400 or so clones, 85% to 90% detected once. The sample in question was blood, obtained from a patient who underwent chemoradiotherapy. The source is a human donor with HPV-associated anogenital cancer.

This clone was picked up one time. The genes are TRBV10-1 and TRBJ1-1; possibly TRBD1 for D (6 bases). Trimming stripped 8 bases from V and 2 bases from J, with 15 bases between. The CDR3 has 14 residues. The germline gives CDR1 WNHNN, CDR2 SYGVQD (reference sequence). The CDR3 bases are TGCGCCAGCTCCCCTCGGGACAAAAACACTGAAGCTTTCTTT. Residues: CASSPRDKNTEAFF.

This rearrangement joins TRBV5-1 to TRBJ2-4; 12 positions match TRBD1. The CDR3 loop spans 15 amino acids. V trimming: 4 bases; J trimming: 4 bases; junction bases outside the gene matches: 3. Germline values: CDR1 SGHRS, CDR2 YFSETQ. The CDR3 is CASSAGQGAKNIQYF. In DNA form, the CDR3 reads TGCGCCAGCAGCGCGGGACAGGGGGCGAAAAACATTCAGTACTTC.

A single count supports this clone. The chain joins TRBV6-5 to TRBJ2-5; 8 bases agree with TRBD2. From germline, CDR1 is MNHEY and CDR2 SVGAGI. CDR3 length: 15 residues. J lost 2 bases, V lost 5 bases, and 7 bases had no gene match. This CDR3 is CASSQNRGGQETQYF. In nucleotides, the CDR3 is TGTGCCAGCAGTCAAAACCGGGGGGGACAAGAGACCCAGTACTTC.

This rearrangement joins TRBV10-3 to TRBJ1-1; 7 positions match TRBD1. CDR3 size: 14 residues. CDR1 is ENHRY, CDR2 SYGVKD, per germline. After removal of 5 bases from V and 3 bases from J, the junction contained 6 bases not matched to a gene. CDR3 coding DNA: TGTGCCATCAGTACGACAGGGTCGGACACTGAAGCTTTCTTT. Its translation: CAISTTGSDTEAFF.

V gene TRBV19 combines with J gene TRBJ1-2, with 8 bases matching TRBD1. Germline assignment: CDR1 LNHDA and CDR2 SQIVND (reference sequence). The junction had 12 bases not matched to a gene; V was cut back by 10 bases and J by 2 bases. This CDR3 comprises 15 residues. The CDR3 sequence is CATRPGGFFNYGYTF. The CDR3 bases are TGTGCCACCCGACCAGGGGGCTTTTTCAACTATGGCTACACCTTC.

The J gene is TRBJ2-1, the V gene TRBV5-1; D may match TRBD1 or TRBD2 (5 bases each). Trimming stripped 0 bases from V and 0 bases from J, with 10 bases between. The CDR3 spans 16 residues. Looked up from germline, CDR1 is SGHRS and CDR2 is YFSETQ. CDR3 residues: CASSLVGTSSYNEQFF. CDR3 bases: TGCGCCAGCAGCTTGGTGGGGACGAGCTCCTACAATGAGCAGTTCTTC.

CDR3 loop: CASSLTDTQYF. CDR3 nucleotide sequence: TGTGCCAGCAGCCTCACAGATACGCAGTATTTT. J is TRBJ2-3 and V is TRBV2; no definite D call. The ends were cut back, 6 bases at V and 2 bases at J, with 3 bases in the middle. There are 11 residues in the CDR3. Per the germline V gene, CDR1 is SNHLY and CDR2 is FYNNEI.

The CDR3 loop reads CASGAGQGGTEAFF. The CDR3 DNA reads as TGTGCCAGCGGGGCCGGACAGGGAGGTACTGAAGCTTTCTTT. The chain carries TRBV6-6 and TRBJ1-1, with TRBD1 matching over 8 bases. The length of the CDR3 is 14 residues. The V gene's germline CDR1 is MNHNY and CDR2 SVGAGI (reference sequence). With V trimmed by 8 bases and J by 5 bases, 10 bases remained unmatched.

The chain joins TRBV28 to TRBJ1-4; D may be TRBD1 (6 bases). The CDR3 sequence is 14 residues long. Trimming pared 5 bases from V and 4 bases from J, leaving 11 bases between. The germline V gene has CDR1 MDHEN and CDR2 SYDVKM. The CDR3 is CASSRGQYNEKLFF. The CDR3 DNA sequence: TGTGCCAGCAGTCGTGGACAGTATAATGAAAAACTGTTTTTT. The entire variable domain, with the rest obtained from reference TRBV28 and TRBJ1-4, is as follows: DVKVTQSSRYLVKRTGEKVFLECVQDMDHENMFWYRQDPGLGLRLIYFSYDVKMKEKGDIPEGYSVSREKKERFSLILESASTNQTSMYLCASSRGQYNEKLFFGSGTQLSVL.

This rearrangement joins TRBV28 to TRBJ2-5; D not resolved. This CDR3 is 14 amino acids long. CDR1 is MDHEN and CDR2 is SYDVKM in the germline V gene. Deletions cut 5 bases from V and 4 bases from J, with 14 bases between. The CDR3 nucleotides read TGTGCCAGCAGTCCCAACCAAAAAGGAGAGACCCAGTACTTC. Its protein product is CASSPNQKGETQYF.

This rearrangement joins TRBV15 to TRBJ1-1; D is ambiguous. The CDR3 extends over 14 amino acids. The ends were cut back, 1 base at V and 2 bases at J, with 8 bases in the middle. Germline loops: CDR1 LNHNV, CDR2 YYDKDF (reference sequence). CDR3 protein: CATSRGGSNTEAFF. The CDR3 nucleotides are TGTGCCACCAGCAGAGGCGGGAGTAACACTGAAGCTTTCTTT.

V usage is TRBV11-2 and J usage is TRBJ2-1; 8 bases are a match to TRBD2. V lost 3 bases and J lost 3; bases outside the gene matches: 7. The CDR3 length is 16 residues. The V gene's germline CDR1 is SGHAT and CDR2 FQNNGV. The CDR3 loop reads CASSLIGTSHYNEQFF. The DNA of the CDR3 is TGTGCCAGCAGCTTGATTGGGACTAGTCACTACAATGAGCAGTTCTTC.

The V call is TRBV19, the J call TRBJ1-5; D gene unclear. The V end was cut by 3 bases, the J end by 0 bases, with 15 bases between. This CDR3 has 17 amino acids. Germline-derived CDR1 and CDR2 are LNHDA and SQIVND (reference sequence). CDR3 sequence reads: CASSISRAQYSNQPQHF. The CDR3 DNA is TGTGCCAGTAGTATTTCCCGGGCGCAATATAGCAATCAGCCCCAGCATTTT.

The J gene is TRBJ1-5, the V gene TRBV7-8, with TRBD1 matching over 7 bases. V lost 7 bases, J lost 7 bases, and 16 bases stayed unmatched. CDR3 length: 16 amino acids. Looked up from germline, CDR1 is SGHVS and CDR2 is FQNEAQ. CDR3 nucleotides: TGTGCCAGCACCTCTACTGCGGGCAGGGGGTCCCAGCCCCAGCATTTT. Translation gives CASTSTAGRGSQPQHF.

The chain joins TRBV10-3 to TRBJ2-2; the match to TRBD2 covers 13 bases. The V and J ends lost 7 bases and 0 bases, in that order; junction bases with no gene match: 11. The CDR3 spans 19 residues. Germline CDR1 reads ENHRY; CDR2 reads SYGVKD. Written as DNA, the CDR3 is TGTGCCATCAAGAGGTCAGGGACTAGCGGGACCGCGAACACCGGGGAGCTGTTTTTT. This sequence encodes CAIKRSGTSGTANTGELFF.

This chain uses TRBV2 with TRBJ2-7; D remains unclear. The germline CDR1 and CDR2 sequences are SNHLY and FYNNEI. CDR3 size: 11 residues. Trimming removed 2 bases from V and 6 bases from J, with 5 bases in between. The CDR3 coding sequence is TGTGCCAGCAGTGAACTAGGCGAGCAGTACTTC. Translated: CASSELGEQYF.

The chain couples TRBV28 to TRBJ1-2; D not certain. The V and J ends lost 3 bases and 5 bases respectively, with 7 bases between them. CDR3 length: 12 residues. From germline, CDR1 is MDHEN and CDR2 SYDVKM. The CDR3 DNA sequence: TGTGCCAGCAGTTTTGGGGTTTATGGCTACACCTTC. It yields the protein CASSFGVYGYTF.

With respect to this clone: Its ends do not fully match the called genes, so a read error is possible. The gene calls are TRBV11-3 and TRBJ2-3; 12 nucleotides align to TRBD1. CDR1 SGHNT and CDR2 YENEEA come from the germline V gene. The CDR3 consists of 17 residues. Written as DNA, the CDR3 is TGTGCCAGCAGCTTAGAGGCGGGACAGGGGGCCACATATACGCAGTATTTT. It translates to CASSLEAGQGATYTQYF.

This chain's CDR3 is CASSVITSGLSNYGYTF. CDR3 nucleotides: TGTGCCAGCAGCGTGATCACCTCCGGGCTATCTAACTATGGCTACACCTTC. The V call is TRBV5-5, the J call TRBJ1-2; unclear D gene. CDR1 and CDR2 from the germline V gene are SGHKS and YYEKEE (reference sequence). The V end was cut by 4 bases, the J end by 0 bases, with 19 bases between. The CDR3 contains 17 residues.

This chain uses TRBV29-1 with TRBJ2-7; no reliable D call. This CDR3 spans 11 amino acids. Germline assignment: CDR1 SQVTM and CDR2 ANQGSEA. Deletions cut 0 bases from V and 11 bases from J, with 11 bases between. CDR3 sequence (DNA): TGCAGCGTTGAAGAACCTGGGGTTAAGTACTTC. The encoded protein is CSVEEPGVKYF.

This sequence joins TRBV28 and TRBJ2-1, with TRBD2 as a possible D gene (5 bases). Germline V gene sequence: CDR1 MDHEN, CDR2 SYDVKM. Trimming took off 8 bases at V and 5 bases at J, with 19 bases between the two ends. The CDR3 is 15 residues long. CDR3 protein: CASSAGRRLHNEQFF. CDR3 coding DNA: TGTGCCAGCTCCGCGGGCCGAAGGCTACACAATGAGCAGTTCTTC.

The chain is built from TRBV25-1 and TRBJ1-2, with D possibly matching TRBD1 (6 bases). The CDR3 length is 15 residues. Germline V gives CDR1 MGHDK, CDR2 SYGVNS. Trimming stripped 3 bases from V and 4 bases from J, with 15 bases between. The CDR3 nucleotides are TGTGCCAGCAGTGATGGGGGGGCCGTATCCTATGGCTACACCTTC. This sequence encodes CASSDGGAVSYGYTF.